A single sample is the source of the 7 T cell receptor beta chains below, sequenced in a study of OX40 agonist ivuxolimab in advanced cancers. Libraries were prepared by immunoSEQ multiplex PCR; TCRdb keeps only in-frame clonotypes and omits some of them. The sample contains about 24,000 clones, over 65% of which appear only once. The source material was CD4+ or CD8+ T cells sorted from blood, sampled in a trial of the OX40 agonist ivuxolimab. These receptors were obtained from an adult with an advanced solid tumor such as melanoma, head and neck, liver or kidney cancer.

V and J are TRBV10-3 and TRBJ2-5; D is possibly TRBD1 (6 bases). The CDR3 spans 13 residues. The V gene lost 6 bases and the J gene lost 2 bases, with 10 bases spanning the gap. CDR1 is ENHRY, CDR2 SYGVKD, per germline. The DNA for the CDR3 is TGTGCCATCAGCGGACAGACACAAGAGACCCAGTACTTC. Translating it yields CAISGQTQETQYF.

The chain uses TRBV4-3 and TRBJ2-1; 9 bases fit TRBD2. The CDR3 covers 13 residues. Germline trimming cut 2 bases from V and 11 bases from J; bases unmatched to any gene: 4. Germline CDR1 is LGHNA and CDR2 is YSLEER. The CDR3 DNA is TGCGCCAGCAGCCAAACAAGCGGGAGGCAGCAGTTCTTC. This encodes CASSQTSGRQQFF.

This chain connects TRBV19 to TRBJ2-3; 14 nucleotides line up with TRBD2. Germline lookup yields CDR1 LNHDA and CDR2 SQIVND (reference sequence). V gave up 3 bases and J gave up 4 bases; unmatched junction bases: 3. CDR3 length: 16 amino acids. For the CDR3, the DNA is TGTGCCAGTAGTATGAGGACTAGCGGGAGGTCAGATACGCAGTATTTT. It specifies CASSMRTSGRSDTQYF.

The rearrangement joins TRBV7-9 to TRBJ1-6; 7 bases match TRBD1. The CDR3 sequence is 14 residues long. The germline CDR1 and CDR2 sequences are SEHNR and FQNEAQ (reference sequence). The trim removed 7 bases at V and 6 bases at J, leaving 6 bases unmatched. The CDR3 DNA sequence: TGTGCCAGCAAGATACAGGGGCGTAATTCACCCCTCCACTTT. Translated, it gives CASKIQGRNSPLHF. The full variable domain, in which reference TRBV7-9 and TRBJ1-6 provide the parts outside the CDR3, is DTGVSQNPRHKITKRGQNVTFRCDPISEHNRLYWYRQTLGQGPEFLTYFQNEAQLEKSRLLSDRFSAERPKGSFSTLEIQRTEQGDSAMYLCASKIQGRNSPLHFGNGTRLTVT.

V is TRBV9 and J is TRBJ1-1; D remains ambiguous. Germline V gives CDR1 SGDLS, CDR2 YYNGEE. The germline V and J ends were trimmed by 0 bases and 4 bases, with 10 bases remaining between them. The CDR3 is 14 amino acids. CDR3 in amino acids: CASSVARGGTEAFF. In DNA form, the CDR3 reads TGTGCCAGCAGCGTAGCCCGGGGAGGCACTGAAGCTTTCTTT.

In this sample, this clone turned up a few times. The rearrangement joins TRBV5-1 to TRBJ1-2; a possible D gene is TRBD1 (6 bases). The CDR3 covers 12 residues. V gave up 3 bases and J gave up 8 bases, with 11 bases separating them. Per germline, CDR1 SGHRS and CDR2 YFSETQ. This chain's CDR3 is CASSSQGSGYTF. In DNA form, the CDR3 reads TGCGCCAGCAGCTCGCAGGGGAGCGGCTACACCTTC.

This chain uses TRBV28 with TRBJ2-5, with a tentative D call TRBD2 (6 bases). Germline V gene sequence: CDR1 MDHEN, CDR2 SYDVKM. This CDR3 region has 16 residues. Trimming cost V 6 bases and J 5 bases, with 22 bases left between them. The CDR3 DNA reads TGTGCCAGCAGGGGGGGTTTCGGCGGGAAGGGTGAGACCCAGTACTTC. Its protein product is CASRGGFGGKGETQYF.